The 16 T cell receptor beta chains given below trace back to one sample, sequenced in a study of cytomegalovirus exposure and HLA in healthy donors. PCR used 60 Vbeta primers and 13 Jbeta primers. Generated by immunoSEQ multiplex PCR, the TCRdb table keeps only in-frame clones and is missing some. Seen here are under 200,000 clones, roughly 80% observed once, and the top ten hold about 2%. Sequencing was carried out using PBMCs. The receptors derive from a human donor in good health.

V is TRBV11-2 and J is TRBJ2-6; no reliable D call. The CDR3 contains 15 residues. Germline lookup yields CDR1 SGHAT and CDR2 FQNNGV. Trimming removed 0 bases from V and 0 bases from J, with 3 bases in between. In DNA, the CDR3 is TGTGCCAGCAGCTTAGAGTACTCTGGGGCCAACGTCCTGACTTTC. Encoded protein: CASSLEYSGANVLTF. The whole variable domain, remainder taken from reference TRBV11-2 and TRBJ2-6, is EAGVAQSPRYKIIEKRQSVAFWCNPISGHATLYWYQQILGQGPKLLIQFQNNGVVDDSQLPKDRFSAERLKGVDSTLKIQPAKLEDSAVYLCASSLEYSGANVLTFGAGSRLTVL.

This clone was found a few times. The junction shows a germline mismatch at one end, possibly a read error. The J gene is TRBJ1-1, the V gene TRBV29-1, with 8 positions matching TRBD1. CDR1 SQVTM and CDR2 ANQGSEA come from the germline V gene. The CDR3 loop spans 13 amino acids. CDR3 in DNA: TGCAGCGGCGCGACAGGGGTGAAAACTGAAGCTTTCTTT. Translating gives CSGATGVKTEAFF.

This clone was seen more than once but under ten times. The rearrangement uses TRBV6-4 and TRBJ2-7, with TRBD2 matching over 7 bases. Unmatched junction bases numbered 21, after V lost 3 bases and J lost 1 base. The CDR3 is made up of 20 amino acids. Germline CDR1 MRHNA, CDR2 SNTAGT. The CDR3 spells CASSESSGAGTRLFSYEQYF. The CDR3 nucleotides are TGTGCCAGCAGTGAATCGAGCGGGGCCGGAACTAGACTATTTTCCTACGAGCAGTACTTC.

V gene TRBV27 combines with J gene TRBJ2-3; the match to TRBD2 covers 13 bases. Germline trimming cut 4 bases from V and 6 bases from J; bases unmatched to any gene: 10. The germline V gene encodes CDR1 MNHEY and CDR2 SMNVEV (reference sequence). The CDR3 consists of 17 residues. As DNA, the CDR3 is TGTGCCAGCAGTTCCCCCCGGGGACTAGCGGGGTCGGATACGCAGTATTTT. Translation: CASSSPRGLAGSDTQYF.

This chain joins TRBV7-9 and TRBJ2-7; 7 positions match TRBD2. The CDR3 sequence is 15 residues long. Germline assignment: CDR1 SEHNR and CDR2 FQNEAQ (reference sequence). V lost 5 bases, J lost 5 bases, and 12 bases stayed unmatched. CDR3 bases: TGTGCCAGCAGCGGTGGTGGGGGGGTTACTCACGAGCAGTACTTC. Translating gives CASSGGGGVTHEQYF.

The rearrangement links TRBV7-2 to TRBJ1-2; D might be TRBD1 (5 bases). This CDR3 is built from 15 residues. V lost 4 bases to trimming and J lost 4 bases, with 16 bases between them. In germline, CDR1 is SGHTA, CDR2 FQGNSA. As DNA, the CDR3 is TGTGCCAGCAGCTCCGGTAGGGGTTGGGCCTATGGCTACACCTTC. The encoded protein is CASSSGRGWAYGYTF.

This clone was counted a single time. This chain connects TRBV4-1 to TRBJ1-1, with 7 bases identical to TRBD1. The V gene's germline CDR1 is MGHRA and CDR2 YSYEKL. Germline trimming cut 4 bases from V and 1 base from J; bases unmatched to any gene: 6. The CDR3 is 15 amino acids. The CDR3 loop reads CASSLSQGGNTEAFF. The CDR3 DNA is TGCGCCAGCAGCCTCTCCCAGGGGGGGAACACTGAAGCTTTCTTT.

The chain has TRBV9 and TRBJ2-5; TRBD1 agrees at 7 bases. Germline V gene lookup returns CDR1 SGDLS and CDR2 YYNGEE. CDR3 length equals 15 residues. V lost 2 bases to trimming and J lost 3 bases; unmatched junction nucleotides: 7. Written as DNA, the CDR3 is TGTGCCAGCAGCGTTAGGGGGCAGCGGAAAGAGACCCAGTACTTC. This encodes CASSVRGQRKETQYF.

This clone was detected a few times. The genes are TRBV7-9 and TRBJ2-3; 10 bases agree with TRBD2. The CDR3 is 16 amino acids. The germline CDR1 and CDR2 sequences are SEHNR and FQNEAQ (reference sequence). V dropped 4 bases and J dropped 5; count of bases not matched to a gene: 9. The CDR3 bases are TGTGCCAGCAGCTACTCGACTAGCGGGTTGGGAGATACGCAGTATTTT. Translation: CASSYSTSGLGDTQYF.

V and J are TRBV5-6 and TRBJ1-3; 12 bases align to TRBD1. The J segment lost 4 bases and the V segment lost 4 bases, leaving 6 bases of the junction unmatched. The CDR3 has 16 amino acids. Germline CDR1 reads SGHDT; CDR2 reads YYEEEE. The CDR3 nucleotides read TGTGCCAGCAGCCCGGGACAGGGGGCGCGCGGAAACACCATATATTTT. This encodes CASSPGQGARGNTIYF.

This clone has just a few counts. V and J are TRBV4-1 and TRBJ1-1; D might be TRBD1 (5 bases). CDR1 MGHRA and CDR2 YSYEKL come from the germline V gene. V dropped 6 bases and J dropped 5 bases, with 13 bases sitting between them. CDR3 length: 13 amino acids. DNA for the CDR3: TGCGCCAGCAGGTCGCAGGGTGGGACTGAAGCTTTCTTT. It translates to CASRSQGGTEAFF.

The sample holds one count of this clone. The chain carries TRBV7-8 and TRBJ2-5; D gene uncertain. The DNA end is a closer match to TRBJ2-7, so the J assignment may be wrong. The CDR3 runs 14 residues. CDR1 is SGHVS and CDR2 is FQNEAQ in the germline V gene. CDR3 loop: CASSLGDRDYEQYF. For the CDR3, the DNA is TGTGCCAGCAGCTTAGGAGACCGAGACTACGAGCAGTACTTC.

As to this clone: Other DNA sequences in this specimen translate into the identical CDR3. V usage is TRBV4-3 and J usage is TRBJ2-7; 9 positions match TRBD2. The germline CDR1 and CDR2 sequences are LGHNA and YSLEER. J lost 2 bases, V lost 0 bases, and 2 bases had no gene match. This CDR3 contains 15 residues. The CDR3 region has the DNA TGCGCCAGCAGCCAAGAAGCGGGGGGTCCCTACGAGCAGTACTTC. Translation: CASSQEAGGPYEQYF.

This clone came up a few times. The chain links TRBV7-6 to TRBJ2-1; D is perhaps TRBD2 (7 bases). The CDR3 covers 16 residues. V was cut by 5 bases and J by 6 bases, with 20 bases left in between. Germline-derived CDR1 and CDR2 are SGHVS and FNYEAQ. This chain's CDR3 is CASSLGGGLLGNEQFF. CDR3 DNA: TGTGCCAGCAGCCTAGGGGGAGGGTTGCTAGGCAATGAGCAGTTCTTC.

CDR3 nucleotide sequence: TGCGCCAGCAGCCAACCCACAGGGTATGGCTACACCTTC. Amino acid sequence: CASSQPTGYGYTF. This sequence joins TRBV4-1 and TRBJ1-2; D is perhaps TRBD1 (6 bases). Trimming cost V 2 bases and J 5 bases, with 9 bases left between them. CDR1 is MGHRA and CDR2 is YSYEKL in the germline V gene. This CDR3 contains 13 residues.

The rearrangement joins TRBV7-2 to TRBJ1-6; D gene ambiguous. The CDR3 spans 14 residues. Trimming removed 3 bases at V and 8 bases at J, with 11 bases between. Germline CDR1 and CDR2: SGHTA and FQGNSA. The CDR3 DNA sequence: TGTGCCAGCAGCTTCACAGTTACGGATTCACCCCTCCACTTT. Amino acid sequence: CASSFTVTDSPLHF.